A selection of T cell receptor beta chains follows, all from one sample in a study of blood T cell repertoires in COVID-19. Repertoires were generated with immunoSEQ multiplex PCR, while TCRdb's copy carries only in-frame clones and drops some. The sample carries almost 300,000 clones, 89% recorded once. Sequencing used peripheral blood. All receptors come from a woman aged 25 to 39 with COVID-19, enrolled during active disease. The CDR3 runs from the conserved cysteine through the conserved F or W. A D gene is named only where the DNA matches it firmly. Some rows have no size entry. The others give once, few or many, or a class for an expanded clone.

j_gene | v_gene | abundance | d_gene | CDR3aa | CDR3nt
TRBJ2-3 | TRBV4-2 | - | - | CASSQGRGAEGDTQYF | TGTGCCAGCAGCCAAGGGAGGGGCGCCGAGGGGGATACGCAGTATTTT
TRBJ2-3 | TRBV6-5 | - | TRBD2 | CASSSLAGDPTDTQYF | TGTGCCAGCAGTTCCCTAGCGGGGGACCCCACAGATACGCAGTATTTT
TRBJ2-7 | TRBV7-6 | - | - | CASSSRTERYYEQYF | TGTGCCAGCAGCTCGAGGACCGAGCGGTACTACGAGCAGTACTTC
TRBJ2-7 | TRBV10-3 | few | - | CATKTPSSYEQYF | TGTGCCACCAAGACTCCTAGCTCCTACGAGCAGTACTTC
TRBJ1-1 | TRBV27 | - | - | CASSPIQGTEAFF | TGTGCCAGCAGTCCTATTCAGGGCACTGAAGCTTTCTTT
TRBJ2-3 | TRBV7-8 | - | - | CASSPQALSTDTQYF | TGTGCCAGCAGTCCGCAGGCTCTTAGCACAGATACGCAGTATTTT
TRBJ2-7 | TRBV7-6 | - | TRBD1 | CASSPDRGRAYEQYF | TGTGCCAGCAGCCCCGACAGGGGTCGGGCCTACGAGCAGTACTTC
TRBJ2-5 | TRBV7-2 | - | TRBD2 | CASSTGLVIETQYF | TGTGCCAGCAGCACGGGACTAGTAATAGAGACCCAGTACTTC
TRBJ1-4 | TRBV5-1 | once | TRBD1 | CASSSDRGGEEKLFF | TGCGCCAGCAGCTCGGACAGGGGAGGGGAGGAAAAACTGTTTTTT
TRBJ1-1 | TRBV2 | once | TRBD1 | CASRYGQGRNTEAFF | TGTGCCAGCAGATACGGACAGGGGAGGAACACTGAAGCTTTCTTT
TRBJ2-3 | TRBV13 | - | TRBD2 | CASSSGLAGAGTDTQYF | TGTGCCAGCAGCTCGGGACTAGCGGGGGCAGGCACAGATACGCAGTATTTT
TRBJ2-3 | TRBV9 | - | TRBD2 | CASSERLWRGAGDTQYF | TGTGCCAGCAGTGAACGATTGTGGCGGGGGGCCGGAGATACGCAGTATTTT
TRBJ2-3 | TRBV27 | - | - | CASSLGRATGDTQYF | TGTGCCAGCAGTTTAGGCAGGGCAACAGGGGATACGCAGTATTTT
TRBJ2-2 | TRBV27 | - | - | CASSWAANTGELFF | TGTGCCAGCTCCTGGGCAGCGAACACCGGGGAGCTGTTTTTT
TRBJ1-2 | TRBV14 | - | - | CASSPQHAPIYGYTF | TGTGCCAGCAGTCCACAGCACGCCCCTATCTATGGCTACACCTTC
TRBJ2-7 | TRBV29-1 | - | TRBD1 | CSAETGAYEQYF | TGCAGCGCCGAAACAGGGGCCTACGAGCAGTACTTC
TRBJ1-2 | TRBV29-1 | - | - | CSVTGGREGYTF | TGCAGCGTTACCGGGGGGCGCGAAGGCTACACCTTC
TRBJ1-1 | TRBV7-2 | - | - | CASSLVPAGAGEAFF | TGTGCCAGCAGCTTAGTTCCCGCAGGGGCGGGTGAAGCTTTCTTT
TRBJ1-5 | TRBV28 | - | TRBD1 | CASSLGQFNQPQHF | TGTGCCAGCAGTTTGGGACAGTTCAATCAGCCCCAGCATTTT
TRBJ2-1 | TRBV1 | - | - | CTSSQDLGPSYNEQFF | TGCACCAGCAGCCAAGATCTAGGTCCCTCCTACAATGAGCAGTTCTTC
TRBJ1-3 | TRBV18 | - | - | CASSGSSGNTIYF | TGTGCCAGCTCTGGGAGCTCTGGAAACACCATATATTTT
TRBJ1-4 | TRBV2 | - | TRBD1 | CASTGTGGLLATNEKLFF | TGTGCCAGCACTGGGACAGGGGGCTTACTTGCAACTAATGAAAAACTGTTTTTT
TRBJ1-3 | TRBV5-1 | - | - | CASSLAASRASGNTIYF | TGCGCCAGCAGCTTGGCGGCGTCGAGGGCCTCTGGAAACACCATATATTTT
TRBJ2-7 | TRBV18 | - | - | CASSPRRGEQYF | TGTGCCAGCTCACCAAGAAGGGGCGAGCAGTACTTC
TRBJ2-3 | TRBV4-2 | - | TRBD2 | CASSPRTSGYTDTQYF | TGTGCCAGCAGCCCGAGGACTAGCGGTTACACAGATACGCAGTATTTT